This T cell receptor (beta chain) is drawn from a study of T cell responses to AZD1222 COVID-19 vaccine. Whole-study results and caveats: Only after the peak T cell response were repertoires sampled. Two AZD1222 doses significantly raised spike-specific TCR breadth and depth over controls. The CD4 TCRs associated with vaccination extended across spike and predominated at 160-218 and 743-854.

V lost 4 bases to trimming and J lost 3 bases, with 16 bases between them. The length of the CDR3 is 16 residues. Germline loops: CDR1 ENHRY, CDR2 SYGVKD. TCRdb's copy holds only in-frame clones and misses some; the assay was immunoSEQ multiplex PCR. The table has about 200,000 clones, around 92% seen once. Comment on this clone: Its antigen is currently unknown.

This TCR was recovered from an adult in good health. The material sequenced was peripheral blood, taken on day 0 of AZD1222 vaccination. The rearrangement uses TRBV10-3 and TRBJ1-3, with D possibly being TRBD1 (5 bases). The CDR3 loop is CAISALAGSFGNTIYF. Here the CDR3 DNA reads TGTGCCATCAGTGCTTTAGCAGGGTCCTTTGGAAACACCATATATTTT.